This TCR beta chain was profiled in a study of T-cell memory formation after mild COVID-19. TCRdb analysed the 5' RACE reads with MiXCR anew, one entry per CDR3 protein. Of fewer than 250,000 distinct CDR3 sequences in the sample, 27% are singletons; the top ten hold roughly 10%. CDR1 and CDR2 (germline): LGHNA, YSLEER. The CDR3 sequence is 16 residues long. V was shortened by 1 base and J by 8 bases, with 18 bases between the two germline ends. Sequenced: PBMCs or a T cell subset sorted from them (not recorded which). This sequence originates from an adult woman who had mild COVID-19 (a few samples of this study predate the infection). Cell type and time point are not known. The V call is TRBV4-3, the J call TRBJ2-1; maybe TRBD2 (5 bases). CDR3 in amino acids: CASSQGSGDPLDEQFF. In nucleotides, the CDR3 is TGCGCCAGCAGCCAAGGTTCCGGGGATCCTCTTGATGAGCAGTTCTTC.